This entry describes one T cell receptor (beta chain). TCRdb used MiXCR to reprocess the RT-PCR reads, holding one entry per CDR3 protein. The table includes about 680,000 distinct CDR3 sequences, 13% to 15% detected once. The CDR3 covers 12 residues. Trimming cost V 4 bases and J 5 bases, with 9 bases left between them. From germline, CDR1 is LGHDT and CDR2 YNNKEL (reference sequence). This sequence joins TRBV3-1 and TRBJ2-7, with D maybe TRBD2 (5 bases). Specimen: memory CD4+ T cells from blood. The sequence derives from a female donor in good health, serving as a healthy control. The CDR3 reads CASSPSGNEQYF. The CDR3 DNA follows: TGTGCCAGCAGCCCCAGCGGCAACGAGCAGTACTTC.